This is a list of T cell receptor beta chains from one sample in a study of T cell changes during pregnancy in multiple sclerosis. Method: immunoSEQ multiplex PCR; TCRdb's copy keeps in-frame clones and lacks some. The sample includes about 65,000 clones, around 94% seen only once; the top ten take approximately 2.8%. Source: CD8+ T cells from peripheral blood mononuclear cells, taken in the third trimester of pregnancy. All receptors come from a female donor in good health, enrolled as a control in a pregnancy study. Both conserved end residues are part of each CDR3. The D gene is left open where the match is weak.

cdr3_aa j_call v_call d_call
CASSRTSGGVYNEQFF TRBJ2-1 TRBV7-2 TRBD2
CASSLVSGDQPQHF TRBJ1-5 TRBV5-6 NA
CASSLGEVTLYEQYF TRBJ2-7 TRBV7-8 NA
CAWTSSGGKGDTQYF TRBJ2-3 TRBV30 TRBD2
CASASSGREGNTEAFF TRBJ1-1 TRBV19 NA
CASSPLGGAYEQYF TRBJ2-7 TRBV7-2 NA
CASSELKRGLAGRSDTQYF TRBJ2-3 TRBV2 TRBD2
CASSFGFNYGYTF TRBJ1-2 TRBV7-8 NA
CASSLGQGISPLHF TRBJ1-6 TRBV5-6 TRBD1
CAWRQLFPRETQYF TRBJ2-5 TRBV30 NA
CASSEALGTGTYEQYF TRBJ2-7 TRBV2 TRBD1
CASSVGGGPYNEQFF TRBJ2-1 TRBV9 NA
CASSLDWQNTEAFF TRBJ1-1 TRBV7-2 NA
CASSWTSTVEKLFF TRBJ1-4 TRBV2 NA
CASSPIAPRQGIETQYF TRBJ2-5 TRBV4-1 TRBD1
CASSLFQGHEQFF TRBJ2-1 TRBV27 NA
CASSLIAARVYEQYF TRBJ2-7 TRBV7-2 NA
CASSFGQAEAFF TRBJ1-1 TRBV7-9 TRBD1
CASSMRKGARNQPQHF TRBJ1-5 TRBV19 TRBD1
CASRSPGDTDTQYF TRBJ2-3 TRBV7-6 NA
CASSQSSGTGSPYEQYF TRBJ2-7 TRBV14 TRBD1
CASSGTGPREQYF TRBJ2-7 TRBV4-1 TRBD1
CASTPGFPYEQYF TRBJ2-7 TRBV6-5 NA
CASSSGGGRVYGYTF TRBJ1-2 TRBV7-6 NA
CAISESKLAGETQYF TRBJ2-5 TRBV10-3 TRBD2
CATSRRDSSYNSPLHF TRBJ1-6 TRBV15 TRBD1
CASYRVDTEAFF TRBJ1-1 TRBV2 NA
CASSLGQGYQPQHF TRBJ1-5 TRBV5-1 TRBD1
CASGNPGLFEEYF TRBJ2-7 TRBV12-5 NA
CASSLGLSVSSYEQYF TRBJ2-7 TRBV7-2 NA
CASSELGGEKLFF TRBJ1-4 TRBV25-1 NA
CASSLEGGLTGGHYGYTF TRBJ1-2 TRBV11-2 TRBD1
CASRGQGTNYGYTF TRBJ1-2 TRBV6-6 NA